One sample yielded the 12 T cell receptor beta chains listed below, sequenced in a study of regulatory T cells in long-lasting Graves disease. Stated time point: newly diagnosed GD, antithyroid drugs for less than 3 months. PBMCs provided the RNA from which the TCR library was made. For TCR beta, libraries came from iRepertoire HTBI primers and Arm-PCR of CDR3 regions. One entry per CDR3 protein results from TCRdb running MiXCR on the multiplex PCR reads. The table has 400,000 to 550,000 distinct CDR3 sequences, over 15% seen once. The sample was also linked to a second study, of T cells in Graves' hyperthyroidism and ophthalmopathy.

Sequencing used peripheral blood mononuclear cells (PBMCs), obtained at new diagnosis, from a patient treated with antithyroid drugs. These receptors all come from a woman in her twenties or thirties with Graves disease.

In this sample, this clonotype turned up many times. The chain joins TRBV14 to TRBJ2-1; D possibly corresponds to TRBD2 (6 bases). This CDR3 region has 18 residues. CDR1 and CDR2 (germline): SGHDN, FVKESK. V was pared by 4 bases and J by 0 bases, with 19 bases between. This CDR3 reads CASSLRDSIGSSYNEQFF. The DNA for the CDR3 is TGTGCCAGCAGCCTACGGGACTCCATCGGGAGCTCCTACAATGAGCAGTTCTTC. The full variable domain, with the rest looked up from reference TRBV14 and TRBJ2-1, is EAGVTQFPSHSVIEKGQTVTLRCDPISGHDNLYWYRRVMGKEIKFLLHFVKESKQDESGMPNNRFLAERTGGTYSTLKVQPAELEDSGVYFCASSLRDSIGSSYNEQFFGPGTRLTVL.

This clonotype was seen ten or more times. This chain uses TRBV27 with TRBJ2-1; 8 nucleotides match TRBD2. The CDR3 totals 12 residues. Trimming at V came to 5 bases and at J to 10 bases, leaving 4 bases not matched to a gene. Germline CDR1 and CDR2: MNHEY and SMNVEV (reference sequence). The CDR3 sequence: CASSPGRAEQFF. CDR3 bases: TGTGCCAGCAGTCCCGGGAGGGCCGAGCAGTTCTTC.

The chain employs TRBV3-1 and TRBJ1-1; possible D gene TRBD1, 6 bases. Germline CDR1 is LGHDT and CDR2 is YNNKEL (reference sequence). The CDR3 contains 15 residues. Trimming removed 3 bases at V and 1 base at J, with 12 bases between. Written as DNA, the CDR3 is TGTGCCAGCAGCCAGGAGGGGGGTTGGAACACTGAAGCTTTCTTT. Translated: CASSQEGGWNTEAFF.

This clonotype was found many times. This chain joins TRBV5-5 and TRBJ2-5; TRBD2 matches at 9 bases. Trimming took 3 bases from V and 5 from J; bases not matched to a gene: 5. The CDR3 length is 14 residues. Germline V gives CDR1 SGHKS, CDR2 YYEKEE (reference sequence). The CDR3 protein is CASSSVAGEETQYF. In DNA, the CDR3 is TGTGCCAGCAGCTCCGTAGCGGGAGAGGAGACCCAGTACTTC. Full variable domain (rest looked up from reference TRBV5-5 and TRBJ2-5): DAGVTQSPTHLIKTRGQQVTLRCSPISGHKSVSWYQQVLGQGPQFIFQYYEKEERGRGNFPDRFSARQFPNYSSELNVNALLLGDSALYLCASSSVAGEETQYFGPGTRLLVL.

The chain employs TRBV6-2 or TRBV6-3 and TRBJ2-1, with 7 bases fitting TRBD2. Trimming cost V 5 bases and J 6 bases; bases outside gene matches: 13. Germline V gene lookup returns CDR1 MNHEY and CDR2 SVGEGT. The CDR3 is 16 residues long. The CDR3 nucleotides read TGTGCCAGCAGTGAGCGGGGACTCCGAGGTGGCAATGAGCAGTTCTTC. As protein: CASSERGLRGGNEQFF.

Concerning this clonotype: A read error is likely here: a far larger clone is one base away. This chain connects TRBV28 to TRBJ1-2; possibly TRBD1 for D (5 bases). The germline gives CDR1 MDHEN, CDR2 SYDVKM. Trimming took off 5 bases at V and 2 bases at J, with 12 bases between the two ends. This CDR3 contains 14 residues. DNA of the CDR3: TGTGCCAGCAGTGACCAGGGAGGGAACTATGGCTACACCTTC. This gives the protein CASSDQGGNYGYTF.

This clonotype was seen repeatedly, ten times or more. The chain joins TRBV6-1 to TRBJ1-5; D is perhaps TRBD1 (5 bases). V lost 2 bases and J lost 0, with 8 bases in between. Germline V gene data show CDR1 as MNHNS and CDR2 as SASEGT. The CDR3 totals 15 residues. CDR3 nucleotide sequence: TGTGCCAGCAGTGAACGGGGGTATAGCAATCAGCCCCAGCATTTT. It specifies CASSERGYSNQPQHF.

This clonotype was counted many times. The V call is TRBV11-2, the J call TRBJ2-7, with 8 bases lining up with TRBD2. CDR3 length: 16 amino acids. The V gene end was trimmed by 5 bases and the J gene end by 2 bases; junction bases not matched to a gene: 11. Germline V gene sequence: CDR1 SGHAT, CDR2 FQNNGV. The CDR3 bases are TGTGCCAGCAGCCCCGGGATTAGCGGGAAAACCTACGAGCAGTACTTC. Translation gives CASSPGISGKTYEQYF.

This clonotype was counted only a few times. V is TRBV14 and J is TRBJ1-2; no clear D. The V and J ends lost 1 base and 8 bases respectively, with 14 bases between them. The CDR3 has 14 residues. Germline-derived CDR1 and CDR2 are SGHDN and FVKESK. CDR3 protein: CASSQASRTGGYTF. DNA for the CDR3: TGTGCCAGCAGCCAAGCGAGCAGGACGGGGGGCTACACCTTC. The variable domain in full, completed from reference TRBV14 and TRBJ1-2, reads EAGVTQFPSHSVIEKGQTVTLRCDPISGHDNLYWYRRVMGKEIKFLLHFVKESKQDESGMPNNRFLAERTGGTYSTLKVQPAELEDSGVYFCASSQASRTGGYTFGSGTRLTVV.

There are many counts of this clonotype. This chain connects TRBV6-1 to TRBJ2-3, with no clear D. Germline CDR1 MNHNS, CDR2 SASEGT. Deletions cut 6 bases from V and 3 bases from J, with 7 bases between. The CDR3 sequence is 12 residues long. The CDR3 here is CASRTQTDTQYF. The CDR3 bases are TGTGCCAGCAGGACCCAGACAGATACGCAGTATTTT.

The CDR3 spells CASSRASGAPPSETQYF. CDR3 bases: TGTGCCAGCAGCCGGGCAAGCGGAGCCCCACCTTCAGAGACCCAGTACTTC. The chain combines TRBV5-4 with TRBJ2-5; maybe TRBD2 (5 bases). The CDR3 is 17 residues long. CDR1 is SGHNT, CDR2 YYREEE, per germline (reference sequence). The V gene lost 4 bases and the J gene lost 4 bases, with 23 bases spanning the gap.

At least ten counts were recorded for this clonotype. The CDR3: CASSYDRLDYEQYF. The CDR3 nucleotides read TGTGCCAGCAGCTACGATCGACTGGACTACGAGCAGTACTTC. This sequence joins TRBV3-1 and TRBJ2-7; D remains unclear. V gave up 5 bases and J gave up 3 bases, with 14 bases separating them. Looked up from germline, CDR1 is LGHDT and CDR2 is YNNKEL (reference sequence). CDR3 length: 14 amino acids.